The 9 T cell receptor beta chains below come from one sample, sequenced in a study of cytomegalovirus exposure and HLA in healthy donors. PCR amplification relied on 60 Vbeta primers (plus 13 Jbeta primers). Data came from immunoSEQ multiplex PCR; TCRdb stores just in-frame clones and leaves some out. The sample consists of some 120,000 clones, 77% of them appearing once. The sample consisted of PBMCs. The receptors derive from a man younger than 35 in good health and CMV-seropositive.

This chain connects TRBV4-1 to TRBJ1-2; possible D gene TRBD1, 5 bases. The CDR3 is 18 residues long. The V end lost 4 bases, the J end lost 1 base, and 22 bases lay between the germline ends. In germline, CDR1 is MGHRA, CDR2 YSYEKL. CDR3 protein: CASSPRISLQEHNYGYTF. The CDR3 nucleotides read TGCGCCAGCAGCCCCCGAATCTCCCTACAGGAGCATAACTATGGCTACACCTTC.

This clone was recorded a few times. The V call is TRBV30, the J call TRBJ1-6; 10 positions agree with TRBD1. Germline V CDR1 and CDR2: GTSNPN, SVGIG (reference sequence). The CDR3 is 15 amino acids. The J segment lost 10 bases and the V segment lost 4 bases, leaving 10 bases of the junction unmatched. The CDR3 sequence: CAWNVGQGEISPLHF. The CDR3 bases are TGTGCCTGGAACGTTGGACAGGGGGAAATCTCACCCCTCCACTTT.

Concerning this clone: Since the CDR3 does not end with the conserved phenylalanine or tryptophan, this likely comes from a read error. The DNA is omitted, as the CDR3 cannot be located on it reliably, and the CDR3 follows TCRdb's listing. The genes are TRBV5-8 and TRBJ2-4; the table's TRBD1 call for D was not verified on the DNA. Germline loops: CDR1 SGHTS, CDR2 YDEGEE. Including both end residues, the CDR3 is 13 amino acids long. CDR3 region: CASSKNRGNGMTI.

This clone has just one count. V gene TRBV5-1 combines with J gene TRBJ1-2; 10 bases align to TRBD1. J gave up 5 bases and V 4 bases, and 11 bases lay outside the gene matches. Germline V lookup: CDR1 SGHRS, CDR2 YFSETQ. The CDR3 is 16 residues long. The CDR3 sequence: CASSPGQGIQGYGYTF. CDR3 bases: TGCGCCAGCAGCCCGGGACAGGGGATTCAAGGGTATGGCTACACCTTC.

The V gene is TRBV6-1, the J gene TRBJ1-4; D uncertain. The CDR3 runs to 14 residues. Germline V CDR1 and CDR2: MNHNS, SASEGT. With 9 bases removed from V and 5 bases from J, the gap between germline ends came to 16 bases. CDR3 DNA sequence: TGTGCCAGTTCACGCGGTCTAGGAAATGAAAAACTGTTTTTT. Protein product: CASSRGLGNEKLFF.

The chain links TRBV5-5 to TRBJ2-2; weak D call: TRBD2 (6 bases). This CDR3 is 16 amino acids long. Trimming pared 2 bases from V and 3 bases from J, leaving 14 bases between. Germline V gene sequence: CDR1 SGHKS, CDR2 YYEKEE (reference sequence). The CDR3 sequence is CASSLSGGGDTGELFF. The CDR3 bases are TGTGCCAGCAGCTTAAGTGGGGGAGGAGACACCGGGGAGCTGTTTTTT.

This clone appeared once. The chain joins TRBV30 to TRBJ1-1; a possible D gene is TRBD1 (5 bases). The CDR3 runs to 16 residues. V was pared by 0 bases and J by 0 bases, with 14 bases between. Per germline, CDR1 GTSNPN and CDR2 SVGIG (reference sequence). CDR3 in amino acids: CAWSVVPGFLNTEAFF. In DNA form, the CDR3 reads TGTGCCTGGAGTGTTGTTCCAGGGTTTTTGAACACTGAAGCTTTCTTT.

The chain employs TRBV9 and TRBJ2-1, with D possibly matching TRBD1 (6 bases). This CDR3 contains 16 residues. The germline V gene encodes CDR1 SGDLS and CDR2 YYNGEE. V lost 3 bases to trimming and J lost 1 base, with 14 bases between them. CDR3 coding DNA: TGTGCCAGCAGCGCCCCAGGGGCAATATCCTACAATGAGCAGTTCTTC. This gives the protein CASSAPGAISYNEQFF.

This clone was found a few times. The CDR3 loop reads CASSYQGDRSEQYF. The CDR3 region has the DNA TGTGCCAGCAGTTACCAAGGGGACAGGTCCGAGCAGTACTTC. The chain recombines TRBV6-6 with TRBJ2-7, with 8 bases identical to TRBD1. With V trimmed by 2 bases and J by 6 bases, 6 bases remained unmatched. Germline V gene sequence: CDR1 MNHNY, CDR2 SVGAGI (reference sequence). The length of the CDR3 is 14 residues.